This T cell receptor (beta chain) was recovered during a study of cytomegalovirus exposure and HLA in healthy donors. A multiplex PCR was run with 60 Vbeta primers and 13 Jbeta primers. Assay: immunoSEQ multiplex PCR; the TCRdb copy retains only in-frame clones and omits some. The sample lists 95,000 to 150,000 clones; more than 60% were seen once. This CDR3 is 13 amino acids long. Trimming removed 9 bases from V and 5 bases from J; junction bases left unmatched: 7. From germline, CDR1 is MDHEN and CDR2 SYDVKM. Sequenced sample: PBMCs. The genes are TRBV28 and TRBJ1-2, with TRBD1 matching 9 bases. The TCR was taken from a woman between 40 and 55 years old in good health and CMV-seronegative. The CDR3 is CASRGQGFYGYTF. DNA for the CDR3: TGTGCCAGTAGGGGACAGGGATTTTATGGCTACACCTTC.